The clone carrying this T cell receptor (beta chain) was seen just once. This sample is drawn from a study of control samples from healthy donors and cancer patients. The CDR3 totals 14 residues. Germline V gene data show CDR1 as LGHDT and CDR2 as YNNKEL (reference sequence). V lost 3 bases and J 4 bases, leaving 10 bases between the germline ends. Generated by immunoSEQ multiplex PCR, the TCRdb table keeps only in-frame clones and is missing some. The sample lists some 95,000 clones; around 90% were seen once. The origin of this receptor is a human donor in good health. The donor label of this sample is uncertain. The sequencing input was blood. J is TRBJ2-1 and V is TRBV3-1 (or the pseudogene TRBV3-2); D remains ambiguous. The CDR3 region is CASSQSLTYNEQFF. DNA for the CDR3: TGTGCCAGCAGCCAGAGCCTAACGTACAATGAGCAGTTCTTC.